This entry describes one TCR beta chain. It lacks a known antigen. No much larger clone is present one base from it, and per-base qualities are unavailable. At diagnosis, peripheral blood, uninvolved tumor-adjacent lung and tumor were collected and were preserved as a mix of fresh-frozen and FFPE material. Blood samples were analyzed as peripheral blood mononuclear cells for TCR repertoire profiling. V gives up 1 base and J gives up 1 base, and the segment between their germline ends measures 10 bases. The germline V gene sets CDR1 to MGHDK and CDR2 to SYGVNS. The CDR3 has 15 amino acids, counting the end cysteine and phenylalanine. The DNA shown is the 45-base CDR3, in frame from base 1. The data are from a study of T cells in localized non-small cell lung cancer (dated by TCRdb to 2020 to 2021). Describing the broader study: T cell repertoires of 200 to 300 early-stage NSCLC patients were analyzed, with tumors being compared against uninvolved tumor-adjacent lungs. The cohort was made up of approximately 250 treatment-naive NSCLC patients whose localized lung tumors had been resected. NSCLC patients had a mean age of roughly 66 years, and 129 were male and nearly 110 female.

General study outcomes and caveats: Since the design was exploratory, TCR variables were selected using unadjusted p-values with no false-discovery rate correction. The highest T cell clonality was observed in uninvolved tumor-adjacent lung, where clonality exceeded that of tumor, suggesting that antigenic responses were more focused in uninvolved tumor-adjacent lung. Of the top 100 tumor clones, a median of roughly 56 were detected in paired uninvolved adjacent lung; under 30 were also among that lung's top 100. Longer overall survival was associated with higher blood T cell density, whereas shorter survival was associated with higher adjacent-lung clonality. Multi-region tumor sequencing was not performed, so intratumor heterogeneity could not be excluded.

The immunoSEQ Assay was used to sequence TCR beta CDR3 regions from DNA. On the study's bioinformatics: To compute T cell density, TCR beta template counts were normalized to usable DNA, which was estimated by amplifying housekeeping genes. Richness was estimated with the preseqR package, extrapolating to 400,000 templates for PBMC samples and 120,000 templates for tissue samples. Clonality was defined by subtracting Pielou's evenness from one. Tissue-enriched TCRs were identified by differential abundance testing using productive amino-acid clonotypes, minimum total count 5 and alpha 0.1. The Jaccard Index and the Morisita Overlap Index were used to quantify repertoire overlap between compartments. TCR beta CDR3s were clustered by GLIPH together with public tetramer-defined viral CDR3s, and at least three viral sequences plus V-gene enrichment were required for viral motifs. In its TCRdb copy, this immuneACCESS table keeps in-frame sequences only and misses some clones. Where compared with another copy, unresolved V genes explain less than half of these, and the others have no known cause. V, J and clone size reflect that table, while D and trimming were determined from the DNA. This sample comprises around 79,000 clones, roughly 75% of them detected only once. The leading ten clones occupy under 25% of the sample.

The sequence was obtained from a man aged 35 to 69 with stage II squamous cell lung carcinoma. The material sequenced was PBMCs, taken before any cancer treatment. Rearrangement joined TRBV25-1 to TRBJ2-5, with no confident D gene call. The CDR3 region: CASSELSGSQETQYF. The nucleotide sequence reads TGTGCCAGCAGTGAATTATCAGGTAGCCAAGAGACCCAGTACTTC. Reference TRBV25-1 and TRBJ2-5 proteins supply the regions before and after the CDR3; the full variable domain is: EADIYQTPRYLVIGTGKKITLECSQTMGHDKMYWYQQDPGMELHLIHYSYGVNSTEKGDLSSESTVSRIRTEHFPLTLESARPSHTSQYLCASSELSGSQETQYFGPGTRLLVL.